This T cell receptor (beta chain) is drawn from a study of T cell responses to AZD1222 COVID-19 vaccine. Study-level results: Repertoire collection took place solely once the T cell response had peaked. Baseline serology detected seropositivity in only 5 to 7 AZD1222 recipients.

Profiled with immunoSEQ multiplex PCR; TCRdb holds only in-frame clones, not every one. The sample includes about 200,000 clones, 91% of them seen just once. Concerning this clone: Its cognate antigen is unknown.

The CDR3 is 13 amino acids. The V gene end was trimmed by 8 bases and the J gene end by 1 base; junction bases not matched to a gene: 4. Per germline, CDR1 ENHRY and CDR2 SYGVKD. The starting material was peripheral blood, obtained 28 days after the second AZD1222 dose. The rearrangement joins TRBV10-3 to TRBJ1-1; 7 bases agree with TRBD1. The sequence derives from an adult who received the AZD1222 COVID-19 vaccine. CDR3 bases: TGTGCCATCTCGGGACAGCAGAACACTGAAGCTTTCTTT. This codes for CAISGQQNTEAFF.